The present entry profiles one T cell receptor beta chain with its context. Its specificity is not known. This specimen comes from a study of cytomegalovirus exposure and HLA in healthy donors. Overall study findings and caveats: Earlier analysis yielded a pattern in which most TCR beta V segments were productive about 90% or about 30% of the time. Cytomegalovirus status, reportedly, was diagnosed with high specificity and sensitivity by the classifier.

With 60 Vbeta and 13 Jbeta primers, the PCR was carried out. Clones were sequenced by immunoSEQ multiplex PCR, and TCRdb holds only the in-frame ones, with some missing. Among some 130,000 clones listed, roughly four fifths were seen once. Likely unrecorded immune exposures existed in these nominally healthy donors. V was cut by 0 bases and J by 4 bases, with 9 bases left in between. The CDR3 is 15 residues long. Germline CDR1 LNHNV, CDR2 YYDKDF (reference sequence). Sequencing used PBMCs. V usage is TRBV15 and J usage is TRBJ1-4; D is ambiguous. The clonotype was recovered from a man aged 25 to 40 in good health and CMV-seronegative. Here the CDR3 DNA reads TGTGCCACCAGCAGAGAGGTTCGGGATAATGAAAAACTGTTTTTT. Amino acids: CATSREVRDNEKLFF.